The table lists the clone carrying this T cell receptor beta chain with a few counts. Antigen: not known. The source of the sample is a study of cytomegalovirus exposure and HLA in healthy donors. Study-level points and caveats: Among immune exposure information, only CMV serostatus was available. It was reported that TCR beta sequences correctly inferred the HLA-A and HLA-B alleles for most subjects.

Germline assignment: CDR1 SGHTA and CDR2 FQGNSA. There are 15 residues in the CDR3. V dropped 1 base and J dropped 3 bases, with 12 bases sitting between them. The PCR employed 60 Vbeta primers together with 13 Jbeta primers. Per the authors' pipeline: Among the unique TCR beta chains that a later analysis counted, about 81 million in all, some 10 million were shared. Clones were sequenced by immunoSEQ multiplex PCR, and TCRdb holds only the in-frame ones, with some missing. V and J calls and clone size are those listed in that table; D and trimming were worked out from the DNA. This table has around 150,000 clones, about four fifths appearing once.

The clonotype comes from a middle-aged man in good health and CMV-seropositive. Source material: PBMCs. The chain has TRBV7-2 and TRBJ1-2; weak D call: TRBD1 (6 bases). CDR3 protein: CASSLVKGVDYGYTF. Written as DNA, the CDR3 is TGTGCCAGCAGCTTAGTGAAGGGGGTGGACTATGGCTACACCTTC. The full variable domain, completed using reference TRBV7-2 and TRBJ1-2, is GAGVSQSPSNKVTEKGKDVELRCDPISGHTALYWYRQSLGQGLEFLIYFQGNSAPDKSGLPSDRFSAERTGGSVSTLTIQRTQQEDSAVYLCASSLVKGVDYGYTFGSGTRLTVV.